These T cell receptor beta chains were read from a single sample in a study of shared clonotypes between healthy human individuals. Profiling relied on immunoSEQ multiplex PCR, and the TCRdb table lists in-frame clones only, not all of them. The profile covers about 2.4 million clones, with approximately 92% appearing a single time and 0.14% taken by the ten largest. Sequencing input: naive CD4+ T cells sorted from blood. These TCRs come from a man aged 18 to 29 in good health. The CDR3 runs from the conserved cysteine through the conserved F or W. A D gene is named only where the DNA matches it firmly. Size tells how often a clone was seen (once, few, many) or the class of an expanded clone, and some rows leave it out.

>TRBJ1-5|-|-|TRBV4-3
TGCGCCAGCAGCCAAGATCGGACAGCCTATAGCAATCAGCCCCAGCATTTT
CASSQDRTAYSNQPQHF
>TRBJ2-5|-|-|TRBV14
TGTGCCAGCAAGGGAGCGGACAAAGAGACCCAGTACTTC
CASKGADKETQYF
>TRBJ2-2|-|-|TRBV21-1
TGTGCCAGCAGCTTGCCCCGCGGGGTGAACACCGGGGAGCTGTTTTTT
CASSLPRGVNTGELFF
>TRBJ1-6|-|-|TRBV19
TGTGCCAGTAGTACCGTTCCCCGGGACCCTAATTCACCCCTCCACTTT
CASSTVPRDPNSPLHF
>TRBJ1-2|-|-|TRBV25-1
TGTGCCGTCGGCGGGCAGGGTAATTATGGCTACACCTTC
CAVGGQGNYGYTF
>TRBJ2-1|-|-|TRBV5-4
TGTGCCAGCAGCTATTGGGATGAGCAGTTCTTC
CASSYWDEQFF
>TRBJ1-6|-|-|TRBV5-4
TGTGCCAGCAGCTTGGTTGAGGGCTCACCCCTCCACTTT
CASSLVEGSPLHF
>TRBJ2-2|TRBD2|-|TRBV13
TGTGCCAGCAGCTTACTAGCGGGAGGGTACACCGGGGAGCTGTTTTTT
CASSLLAGGYTGELFF
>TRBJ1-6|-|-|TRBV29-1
TGCAGCGTTGCGGACGAGAATAATTCACCCCTCCACTTT
CSVADENNSPLHF
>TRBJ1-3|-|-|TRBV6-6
TGTGCCAGCAGCCTCGAGTACCTCTCTGGAAACACCATATATTTT
CASSLEYLSGNTIYF
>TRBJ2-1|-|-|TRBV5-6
TGTGCCAGCAGCTCCCTTCGCGGTGGGAATGAGCAGTTCTTC
CASSSLRGGNEQFF
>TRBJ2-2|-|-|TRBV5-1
TGCGCCAGCAGCTTGGACGTGATCCGGGAGCTGTTTTTT
CASSLDVIRELFF
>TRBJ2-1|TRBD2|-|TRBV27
TGTGCCAGCAGCCGGGGGGGTTGGCAGTTCTTC
CASSRGGWQFF
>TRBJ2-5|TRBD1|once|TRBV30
TGTGCCTGGAAACAGGGGGTTGGGGAGACCCAGTACTTC
CAWKQGVGETQYF
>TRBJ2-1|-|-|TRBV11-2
TGTGCCAGCAGCTTCTGGCCCCAAGGTGGGAGTGAGCAGTTCTTC
CASSFWPQGGSEQFF
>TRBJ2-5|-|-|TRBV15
TGTGCCACCAGCGGGGGAGAGACCCAGTACTTC
CATSGGETQYF
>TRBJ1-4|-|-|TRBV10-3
TGTGCCACCTCGGACGGAACTAATGAAAAACTGTTTTTT
CATSDGTNEKLFF
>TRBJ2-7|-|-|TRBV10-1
TGCGCCAGCAGTGACCGGGAGTGGGGCTACGAGCAGTACTTC
CASSDREWGYEQYF
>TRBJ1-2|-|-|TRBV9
TGTGCCAGCAGTATGGGACACCAGGTATACTATGGCTACACCTTC
CASSMGHQVYYGYTF
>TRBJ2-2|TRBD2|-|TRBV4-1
TGCGCCAGCAGCCAAGGGAGCCCCGGACTAGCGCCGTCCGGGGAGCTGTTTTTT
CASSQGSPGLAPSGELFF
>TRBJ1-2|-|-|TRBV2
TGTGCCAGCATGTGGGGGGGCTACACCTTC
CASMWGGYTF
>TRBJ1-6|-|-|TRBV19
TGTGCCAGTAGGGACGGACGAATAACTTATAATTCACCCCTCCACTTT
CASRDGRITYNSPLHF
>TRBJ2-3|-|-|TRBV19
TGTGCCAGTGGTTGGACATACAGCACAGATACGCAGTATTTT
CASGWTYSTDTQYF
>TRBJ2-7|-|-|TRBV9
TGTGCCAGCAGCGTAGGTGGGCGGGGAGCCCTCCCGGGCGAGCAGTACTTC
CASSVGGRGALPGEQYF
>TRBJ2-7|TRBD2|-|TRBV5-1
TGCGCCAGCAGCTCTCAAGGATTTCTAGCGGGAGGGCCTTACGAGCAGTACTTC
CASSSQGFLAGGPYEQYF
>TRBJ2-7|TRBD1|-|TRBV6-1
TGTGCCAGCAGTAGCGTCGACAGGGGGCTCTACGAGCAGTACTTC
CASSSVDRGLYEQYF
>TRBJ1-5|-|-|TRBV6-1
TGTGCCAGCAGTGAAGCGGGGGGGGTACACCGACAGTATAGCAATCAGCCCCAGCATTTT
CASSEAGGVHRQYSNQPQHF
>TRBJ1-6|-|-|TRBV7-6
TGTGCCAGCAGCTTACGAGAAGGCCAAACACCCCTCCACTTT
CASSLREGQTPLHF
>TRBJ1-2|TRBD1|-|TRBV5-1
TGCGCCAGCAGCCCCGGACAGGTTAGGGACTATGGCTACACCTTC
CASSPGQVRDYGYTF
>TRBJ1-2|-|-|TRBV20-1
TGCAGTGCTACGCAAGGGCGCGCTCTCACCTTC
CSATQGRALTF
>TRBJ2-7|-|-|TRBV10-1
TGCGCCAGCAGTGCGGAGAACCCCTACGAGCAGTACTTC
CASSAENPYEQYF